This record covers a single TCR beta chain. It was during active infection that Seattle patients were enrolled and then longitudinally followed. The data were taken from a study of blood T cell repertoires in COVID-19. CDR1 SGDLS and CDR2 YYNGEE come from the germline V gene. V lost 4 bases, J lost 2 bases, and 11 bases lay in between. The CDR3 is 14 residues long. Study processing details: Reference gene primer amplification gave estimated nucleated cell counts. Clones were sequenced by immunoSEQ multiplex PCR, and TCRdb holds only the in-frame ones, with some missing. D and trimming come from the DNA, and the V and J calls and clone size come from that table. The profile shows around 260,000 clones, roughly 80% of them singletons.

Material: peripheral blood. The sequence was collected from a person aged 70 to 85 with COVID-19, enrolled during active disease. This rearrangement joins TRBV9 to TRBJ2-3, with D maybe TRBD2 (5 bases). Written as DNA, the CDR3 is TGTGCCAGCAGCCCACGAGGGCTCACAGATACGCAGTATTTT. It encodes CASSPRGLTDTQYF.